A single sample is the source of the 28 T cell receptor beta chains below, sequenced in a study of blood T cells in healthy people across ages. A second PCR of roughly 6 to 12 cycles used a sample-barcoded 5' primer and a J-beta primer mix. TCRdb reanalysed the 5' RACE reads using MiXCR and keeps one entry per CDR3 protein. The table has 660,000 or so distinct CDR3 sequences, roughly three fifths seen once; the top ten hold approximately 40%. Sequences were obtained from blood. The source of these receptors is a man aged 55 to 70 in good health.

This chain joins TRBV12-3 or TRBV12-4 and TRBJ2-2, with D possibly matching TRBD1 (6 bases). The CDR3 has 15 residues. V was pared by 5 bases and J by 4 bases, with 14 bases between. In DNA, the CDR3 is TGTGCCAGCAGTCCCCAGCAGGGGCTCACCGGGGAGCTGTTTTTT. It specifies CASSPQQGLTGELFF.

This clonotype has a single count. The rearrangement joins TRBV12-3 or TRBV12-4 to TRBJ2-7; maybe TRBD1 (5 bases). With 6 bases removed from V and 7 bases from J, the gap between germline ends came to 22 bases. CDR3 size: 15 residues. CDR3 protein: CASSSSRDFYNEQYF. For the CDR3, the DNA is TGTGCCAGCAGCTCCTCCAGGGATTTCTACAATGAGCAGTACTTC.

The rearrangement links TRBV29-1 to TRBJ1-5; maybe TRBD1 (5 bases). Trimming took 6 bases from V and 4 from J, leaving 13 bases between them. The CDR3 has 13 amino acids. The germline CDR1 and CDR2 sequences are SQVTM and ANQGSEA. The CDR3 reads CSVSPGGNQPQHF. CDR3 DNA sequence: TGCAGCGTCTCCCCGGGGGGGAATCAGCCCCAGCATTTT.

This chain connects TRBV20-1 to TRBJ2-1; 10 bases agree with TRBD2. Per germline, CDR1 DFQATT and CDR2 SNEGSKA (reference sequence). The CDR3 extends over 16 amino acids. Unmatched junction bases numbered 6, after V lost 0 bases and J lost 4 bases. Written as DNA, the CDR3 is TGCAGTGCTAGAGATCAGCGGGGGGGTCCTTACAATGAGCAGTTCTTC. It yields the protein CSARDQRGGPYNEQFF.

This clonotype was detected only a few times. The chain couples TRBV18 to TRBJ2-1; 7 bases line up with TRBD2. Germline CDR1 reads KGHSH; CDR2 reads LQKENI. The J segment lost 5 bases and the V segment lost 3 bases, leaving 4 bases of the junction unmatched. The CDR3 length is 14 residues. Written as DNA, the CDR3 is TGTGCCAGCTCACCCCCTAGCGGAAACAATGAGCAGTTCTTC. Its protein is CASSPPSGNNEQFF.

The V gene is TRBV20-1, the J gene TRBJ2-5; TRBD2 matches 8 bases. CDR1 and CDR2 (germline): DFQATT, SNEGSKA (reference sequence). After removal of 6 bases from V and 2 bases from J, the junction contained 8 bases not matched to a gene. The CDR3 extends over 14 amino acids. The CDR3 DNA reads as TGCAGTGCCCCAAGCGGGAGCCTACAAGAGACCCAGTACTTC. Protein product: CSAPSGSLQETQYF.

This clonotype was counted at least ten times. V usage is TRBV3-1 and J usage is TRBJ2-2; D not resolved. From germline, CDR1 is LGHDT and CDR2 YNNKEL (reference sequence). V was pared by 2 bases and J by 7 bases, with 11 bases between. The CDR3 is made up of 14 amino acids. The CDR3 region is CASSQSLGGGELFF. CDR3 in DNA: TGTGCCAGCAGCCAATCTCTAGGTGGCGGGGAGCTGTTTTTT.

The genes are TRBV6-5 and TRBJ1-6; 8 bases are a match to TRBD1. The CDR3 contains 17 residues. The germline V gene has CDR1 MNHEY and CDR2 SVGAGI. V dropped 1 base and J dropped 9; count of bases not matched to a gene: 11. CDR3 in amino acids: CASSYLNVPGQASPLHF. In nucleotides, the CDR3 is TGTGCCAGCAGTTACTTAAACGTCCCGGGACAGGCTTCACCCCTCCACTTT.

The rearrangement uses TRBV9 and TRBJ2-6; 11 positions match TRBD1. The CDR3 is 20 amino acids. Germline V gives CDR1 SGDLS, CDR2 YYNGEE. The J segment lost 1 base and the V segment lost 0 bases, leaving 9 bases of the junction unmatched. The CDR3 protein is CASSVARTGGAGSGANVLTF. Here the CDR3 DNA reads TGTGCCAGCAGCGTAGCTCGGACAGGGGGCGCTGGGTCTGGGGCCAACGTCCTGACTTTC.

The V and J genes are TRBV20-1 and TRBJ2-5; TRBD2 matches 12 bases. J lost 5 bases, V lost 2 bases, and 9 bases had no gene match. Germline lookup yields CDR1 DFQATT and CDR2 SNEGSKA (reference sequence). The CDR3 has 16 amino acids. The CDR3 nucleotides are TGCAGTGCTAGACCGGGGACTAGCGGGCCACAGGAGACCCAGTACTTC. This gives the protein CSARPGTSGPQETQYF.

The count of this clonotype is one. This chain links TRBV20-1 with TRBJ2-3; 10 bases are a match to TRBD1. CDR3 length: 15 residues. Per germline, CDR1 DFQATT and CDR2 SNEGSKA (reference sequence). The J segment lost 5 bases and the V segment lost 4 bases, leaving 9 bases of the junction unmatched. In nucleotides, the CDR3 is TGCAGTGCTACTAATCGACAGGGGGCTGGAGATACGCAGTATTTT. It yields the protein CSATNRQGAGDTQYF.

This chain connects TRBV5-6 to TRBJ2-6; D possibly uses TRBD1 or TRBD2 (6 bases each). Trimming took 4 bases from V and 2 from J, leaving 16 bases between them. Germline assignment: CDR1 SGHDT and CDR2 YYEEEE. There are 17 residues in the CDR3. The CDR3 DNA sequence: TGTGCCAGCAGCCGCCGGAGGGGGTCTGCTGGGGCCAACGTCCTGACTTTC. Translated, it gives CASSRRRGSAGANVLTF.

V gene TRBV5-1 combines with J gene TRBJ2-3; 9 nucleotides line up with TRBD2. With V trimmed by 0 bases and J by 3 bases, 11 bases remained unmatched. The CDR3 covers 18 residues. The germline gives CDR1 SGHRS, CDR2 YFSETQ. The CDR3 bases are TGCGCCAGCAGCTTGGCCTTGACGAGCGGGGGGCAAACAGATACGCAGTATTTT. Protein product: CASSLALTSGGQTDTQYF.

The V gene is TRBV4-2, the J gene TRBJ2-7, with TRBD2 identical over 13 bases. The CDR3 contains 19 residues. V lost 0 bases, J lost 3 bases, and 11 bases stayed unmatched. CDR1 is LGHNA, CDR2 YNFKEQ, per germline. The CDR3 loop is CASSQEGGLAGDLIYEQYF. The CDR3 DNA is TGTGCCAGCAGCCAAGAGGGAGGACTAGCGGGGGACCTAATCTACGAGCAGTACTTC.

This rearrangement joins TRBV3-1 to TRBJ2-5, with 15 bases that match TRBD2. The CDR3 is 15 amino acids. The V gene's germline CDR1 is LGHDT and CDR2 YNNKEL (reference sequence). J lost 6 bases, V lost 4 bases, and 3 bases had no gene match. CDR3 region: CASSRGLAGGKTQYF. The CDR3, as DNA: TGTGCCAGCAGCCGAGGACTAGCGGGGGGGAAGACCCAGTACTTC.

A single count supports this clonotype. The chain carries TRBV20-1 and TRBJ2-3; 14 bases align to TRBD2. The length of the CDR3 is 15 residues. V lost 6 bases, J lost 5 bases, and 7 bases stayed unmatched. Germline loops: CDR1 DFQATT, CDR2 SNEGSKA (reference sequence). The CDR3 DNA reads as TGCAGTGCCGAGGGACTAGCGGGGGCTGTAGATACGCAGTATTTT. Translating gives CSAEGLAGAVDTQYF.

This clonotype was seen just once. This rearrangement joins TRBV12-3 or TRBV12-4 to TRBJ2-1; tentative D call: TRBD1 (6 bases). Trimming left V 6 bases short and J 1 base short, with 16 bases between. This CDR3 contains 16 residues. The DNA of the CDR3 is TGTGCCAGCAGCGCAACAGGGTCTCTATCCTACAATGAGCAGTTCTTC. Protein: CASSATGSLSYNEQFF.

The chain is built from TRBV5-1 and TRBJ2-2, with D hard to call. Germline values: CDR1 SGHRS, CDR2 YFSETQ. Trimming removed 1 base from V and 5 bases from J, with 12 bases in between. There are 15 residues in the CDR3. The CDR3 region has the DNA TGCGCCAGCAGCTTGTTCCCAGGAGAAACCGGGGAGCTGTTTTTT. This gives the protein CASSLFPGETGELFF.

This chain links TRBV6-1 with TRBJ2-7; 9 positions match TRBD1. There are 15 residues in the CDR3. Germline-derived CDR1 and CDR2 are MNHNS and SASEGT. Trimming removed 6 bases from V and 4 bases from J; junction bases left unmatched: 10. The CDR3 reads CASRLPGQGTYEQYF. The CDR3 region has the DNA TGTGCCAGCAGGTTACCGGGACAGGGTACGTACGAGCAGTACTTC.

V is TRBV5-1 and J is TRBJ2-5, with a weak D call TRBD1 (5 bases). The J call may be incorrect, as the DNA end agrees better with TRBJ2-7. This CDR3 is built from 13 residues. The V gene's germline CDR1 is SGHRS and CDR2 YFSETQ. CDR3 residues: CASSLQAAYEQYF. The CDR3 bases are TGCGCCAGCAGCTTACAGGCCGCCTACGAGCAGTACTTC.

The chain has TRBV7-2 and TRBJ1-1; TRBD1 aligns across 9 bases. Germline V CDR1 and CDR2: SGHTA, FQGNSA. This CDR3 contains 13 residues. Unmatched junction bases numbered 5, after V lost 1 base and J lost 11 bases. CDR3 loop: CASSLGPDRGAFF. Written as DNA, the CDR3 is TGTGCCAGCAGCTTAGGCCCAGACAGGGGGGCTTTCTTT.

The V gene is TRBV20-1, the J gene TRBJ2-3; maybe TRBD2 (6 bases). Germline V gene lookup returns CDR1 DFQATT and CDR2 SNEGSKA (reference sequence). V lost 1 base to trimming and J lost 1 base, with 9 bases between them. The CDR3 contains 14 residues. This CDR3 reads CSARAGVGTDTQYF. CDR3 bases: TGCAGTGCTAGAGCGGGGGTAGGCACAGATACGCAGTATTTT.

This rearrangement joins TRBV20-1 to TRBJ1-5; the match to TRBD1 covers 7 bases. Germline values: CDR1 DFQATT, CDR2 SNEGSKA (reference sequence). The CDR3 length is 13 residues. V shed 6 bases, J shed 0 bases, and the junction held 2 bases outside the gene matches. The CDR3: CSADRDSNQPQHF. CDR3 bases: TGCAGTGCAGACAGGGATAGCAATCAGCCCCAGCATTTT.

V gene TRBV20-1 combines with J gene TRBJ2-1, with TRBD2 identical over 7 bases. This CDR3 has 14 amino acids. Unmatched junction bases numbered 8, after V lost 8 bases and J lost 1 base. Germline loops: CDR1 DFQATT, CDR2 SNEGSKA (reference sequence). CDR3 sequence (DNA): TGCAGTCATATGCGGGGGAGGTCCTACAATGAGCAGTTCTTC. Translation gives CSHMRGRSYNEQFF.

The V and J genes are TRBV12-3 or TRBV12-4 and TRBJ2-4; tentatively, D is TRBD2 (6 bases). V lost 6 bases, J lost 7 bases, and 19 bases lay in between. The CDR3 extends over 15 amino acids. The CDR3 DNA reads as TGTGCCAGCAGCCGGGGGTCTTCGACGGGGAACATTCAGTACTTC. Amino acids: CASSRGSSTGNIQYF.

This chain connects TRBV3-1 to TRBJ2-7; 11 nucleotides line up with TRBD2. TRBJ2-5 explains the end of the DNA better; the J call may be wrong. CDR1 LGHDT and CDR2 YNNKEL come from the germline V gene (reference sequence). CDR3 length: 16 residues. DNA for the CDR3: TGTGCCAGCAGCTCCCGGACTAGCGGGCGAAGGGAGACCCAGTACTTC. Amino acid sequence: CASSSRTSGRRETQYF.

The chain combines TRBV11-2 with TRBJ2-5, with 9 bases matching TRBD2. V trimming: 5 bases; J trimming: 5 bases; junction bases outside the gene matches: 3. Germline V lookup: CDR1 SGHAT, CDR2 FQNNGV. This CDR3 has 13 amino acids. The CDR3: CASSLAGFETQYF. DNA for the CDR3: TGTGCCAGCAGCCTAGCGGGGTTTGAGACCCAGTACTTC.

This clonotype showed up just a few times. The rearrangement joins TRBV10-3 to TRBJ2-3; TRBD1 aligns across 9 bases. The germline V gene has CDR1 ENHRY and CDR2 SYGVKD. This CDR3 has 15 amino acids. With 4 bases clipped from V and 4 bases from J, the junction kept 6 bases outside the gene matches. The CDR3, as DNA: TGTGCCATCAGTGTTTGGACAGGGGCTGCAGATACGCAGTATTTT. Translated, it gives CAISVWTGAADTQYF.